The clone carrying this T cell receptor beta chain was observed many times. First-strand cDNA used TRAV- and TRBV-specific primers, covering alpha and beta chains. With a V-primer adapter and a constant-region primer, TCRs were amplified for about 22 PCR cycles. TCRdb ran MiXCR on the reads and lists one entry per CDR3 protein. The repertoire holds around 90,000 distinct CDR3 sequences, with approximately 17% as singletons. This sample was included in a study of low-dose radiotherapy and immunotherapy resistance in tumors. Study summary: Treatment of Cohort 2 consisted of 1 Gy per fraction every two weeks, amounting to 13 Gy over 26 weeks.

Time point given: before trial treatment. Every donor's regimen consisted of nivolumab, ipilimumab, aspirin, low-dose cyclophosphamide and low-dose radiotherapy. Sequences were derived from PBMCs, sampled before treatment. This receptor was taken from a male donor with prostate cancer.

The CDR3 DNA reads TGTGCCAGCAGCTCCGGCGGGGTGTTACAAGAGACCCAGTACTTC. The encoded protein is CASSSGGVLQETQYF. The gene calls are TRBV9 and TRBJ2-5, with a tentative D call TRBD2 (6 bases). The germline gives CDR1 SGDLS, CDR2 YYNGEE. The CDR3 sequence is 15 residues long. Trimming left V 4 bases short and J 2 bases short, with 15 bases between.